Listed below are T cell receptor beta chains from one sample, sequenced in a study of CD8 T cells in ankylosing spondylitis. TCRdb fed the 5' RACE reads into MiXCR, producing one record per CDR3 protein. Of more than 250,000 distinct CDR3 sequences in the sample, less than 10% were seen once. Sequenced: blood, either unsorted or a sorted T cell fraction (not recorded which). The receptors were gathered from a male donor with ankylosing spondylitis. Both conserved end residues are part of each CDR3. The D gene is left open where the match is weak. Size is stated for part of the rows, as once, few or many counts, or as a class when the clone is expanded.

TRBV10-3	-	TRBJ2-2	-	CAISGDPNTGELFF	TGTGCCATCAGTGGGGACCCGAACACCGGGGAGCTGTTTTTT
TRBV12-3/TRBV12-4	-	TRBJ2-7	-	CASSFRGDSYEQYF	TGTGCCAGCAGTTTCAGAGGGGACTCCTACGAGCAGTACTTC
TRBV15	many	TRBJ2-3	-	CATSTRLGRWADTQYF	TGTGCCACCAGCACCCGTTTAGGGCGTTGGGCGGATACGCAGTATTTT
TRBV7-9	-	TRBJ2-5	-	CASSFGAETQYF	TGTGCCAGCAGCTTTGGAGCGGAGACCCAGTACTTC
TRBV7-9	-	TRBJ2-1	TRBD1	CASLITAGTADNEQFF	TGTGCCTCCCTCATAACTGCCGGGACAGCCGACAATGAGCAGTTCTTC
TRBV19	-	TRBJ2-5	TRBD2	CASSKVAGTETQYF	TGTGCCAGTAGTAAGGTAGCGGGTACGGAGACCCAGTACTTC
TRBV12-3/TRBV12-4	-	TRBJ1-2	TRBD1	CASSLGQGRILNGYTF	TGTGCCAGCAGTCTTGGACAGGGTCGGATATTGAATGGCTACACCTTC
TRBV2	many	TRBJ2-1	TRBD1	CASSEDGLRGQPYNEQFF	TGTGCCAGCAGTGAAGATGGGCTACGGGGACAGCCCTACAATGAGCAGTTCTTC
TRBV12-3/TRBV12-4	few	TRBJ2-7	-	CASSFALYEQYF	TGTGCCAGCAGTTTTGCCCTCTACGAGCAGTACTTC
TRBV20-1	many	TRBJ1-4	-	CSARVSGNEKLFF	TGCAGTGCTAGAGTCTCAGGGAACGAAAAACTGTTTTTT
TRBV9	many	TRBJ2-2	-	CASSAGTAGELFF	TGTGCCAGCAGCGCCGGGACCGCCGGGGAGCTGTTTTTT
TRBV20-1	few	TRBJ2-5	TRBD2	CSANQAGVQETQYF	TGCAGTGCTAATCAGGCGGGAGTGCAAGAGACCCAGTACTTC
TRBV11-2	-	TRBJ2-1	-	CASSLPNEQFF	TGTGCCAGCAGCTTGCCAAATGAGCAGTTCTTC
TRBV5-1	few	TRBJ2-5	TRBD2	CASSLGNSGSETQYF	TGCGCCAGCAGCTTGGGAAATAGCGGGAGCGAGACCCAGTACTTC
TRBV7-2	many	TRBJ1-2	-	CASSTSVQGGYTF	TGTGCCAGCAGCACTAGCGTTCAGGGCGGCTACACCTTC
TRBV4-1	few	TRBJ1-2	-	CASSQDRASSYGYTF	TGCGCCAGCAGCCAAGATAGGGCCAGTAGCTATGGCTACACCTTC
TRBV7-3	-	TRBJ2-1	-	CASSLTLYNEQFF	TGTGCCAGCAGCCTGACCCTCTACAATGAGCAGTTCTTC
TRBV20-1	few	TRBJ1-6	TRBD1	CSASRDRDHSPLHF	TGCAGTGCTAGCCGGGACAGGGATCATTCACCCCTCCACTTT
TRBV12-3/TRBV12-4	few	TRBJ1-2	-	CASSPSAGYGYTF	TGTGCCAGCAGTCCCTCGGCGGGCTATGGCTACACCTTC
TRBV6-2/TRBV6-3	many	TRBJ1-1	-	CASSYSLNTEAFF	TGTGCCAGCAGTTACTCGTTGAACACTGAAGCTTTCTTT
TRBV10-3	many	TRBJ2-7	TRBD2	CAISESKLAGSYEQYF	TGTGCCATCAGTGAGTCGAAACTAGCGGGGTCCTACGAGCAGTACTTC
TRBV5-1	few	TRBJ1-6	-	CASSLDWRGGSPLHF	TGCGCCAGCAGCTTGGACTGGCGTGGGGGTTCACCCCTCCACTTT
TRBV5-5	-	TRBJ1-2	TRBD1	CASSRGRQGNHYGYTF	TGTGCCAGCAGCCGTGGAAGACAGGGAAATCACTATGGCTACACCTTC
TRBV5-6	many	TRBJ2-1	-	CASSAQGQYNEQFF	TGTGCCAGCAGCGCGCAAGGACAGTACAATGAGCAGTTCTTC
TRBV18	few	TRBJ1-5	-	CASSPTREGKPQHF	TGTGCCAGCTCACCAACCCGTGAGGGAAAGCCCCAGCATTTT
TRBV14	few	TRBJ1-2	TRBD1	CASSQWIGTGNYGYTF	TGTGCCAGCAGCCAATGGATAGGGACAGGGAATTATGGCTACACCTTC
TRBV29-1	many	TRBJ2-1	-	CSVERTGSSYNEQFF	TGCAGCGTTGAGAGAACCGGGAGCTCCTACAATGAGCAGTTCTTC
TRBV7-2	many	TRBJ2-2	-	CASSLMAESTGELFF	TGTGCCAGCAGCTTAATGGCGGAGTCCACCGGGGAGCTGTTTTTT
TRBV5-5	many	TRBJ2-5	-	CASSLLVGETQYF	TGTGCCAGCAGCTTGTTGGTGGGAGAGACCCAGTACTTC
TRBV27	few	TRBJ2-2	TRBD1	CASNPDRERIGELFF	TGTGCCAGCAACCCGGACAGGGAAAGGATCGGGGAGCTGTTTTTT
TRBV9	-	TRBJ2-4	-	CASSVGGAKNIQYF	TGTGCCAGCAGCGTAGGAGGGGCCAAAAACATTCAGTACTTC
TRBV7-7	many	TRBJ2-1	-	CASSPGHVNEQFF	TGTGCCAGCAGCCCCGGACATGTCAATGAGCAGTTCTTC
TRBV5-1	-	TRBJ2-7	-	CASTPRGGLVYEQYF	TGCGCCAGCACCCCCCGGGGTGGGTTAGTCTACGAGCAGTACTTC
TRBV5-1	-	TRBJ2-5	-	CASSLSDSTQYF	TGCGCCAGCAGCTTGTCGGACTCGACCCAGTACTTC
TRBV5-1	-	TRBJ2-5	TRBD1	CASNRQGAQGETQYF	TGCGCCAGCAATCGACAGGGCGCCCAGGGGGAGACCCAGTACTTC
TRBV28	many	TRBJ1-5	TRBD1	CASSGTGDGNQPQHF	TGTGCCAGCAGCGGGACAGGGGATGGCAATCAGCCCCAGCATTTT